This T cell receptor (beta chain) was retrieved from a study of T cells in localized non-small cell lung cancer. The germline CDR1 and CDR2 sequences are LNHDA and SQIVND (reference sequence). The CDR3 is 15 residues long. V was clipped by 1 base and J by 4 bases, with 11 bases between them. Findings of the study overall: Without multi-region sequencing, intratumor heterogeneity could not be excluded. Elevated blood T cell density was associated with longer overall survival. When the top 100 tumor clones were examined, a median approximately 62 of them also appeared in the adjacent lung, which was paired and uninvolved. Uninvolved adjacent lung showed higher T cell clonality than tumor.

Here immunoSEQ multiplex PCR was the method, and the copy in TCRdb shows in-frame clones only, minus some. The sample lists roughly 9,600 clones, 90% seen once, with roughly a sixth in the top ten. Concerning this clone itself: Its antigen is not known.

The specimen was peripheral blood, collected before any cancer treatment. This TCR was recovered from a male donor aged 60 or older with stage III squamous cell lung carcinoma. The chain uses TRBV19 and TRBJ1-5, with no clear D. The CDR3 is CASSIGQVGNQPQHF. In DNA form, the CDR3 reads TGTGCCAGTAGTATAGGTCAGGTAGGAAATCAGCCCCAGCATTTT.